This TCR beta chain was profiled in a study of blood T cell repertoires in COVID-19. For the study at large: Samples representing acute and convalescent COVID-19 were sourced from the United States, Italy and Spain. T cells, B-cell-depleted T cells, or PBMCs supplied cDNA or gDNA.

Profiling relied on immunoSEQ multiplex PCR, and the TCRdb table lists in-frame clones only, not all of them. The repertoire holds a few hundred thousand clones, with 88% as singletons. The CDR3 extends over 15 amino acids. Germline CDR1 and CDR2: LNHDA and SQIVND (reference sequence). V was pared by 5 bases and J by 2 bases, with 7 bases of the junction left unmatched. What was sequenced was peripheral blood. This clonotype was sampled from a woman between 45 and 60 years old with COVID-19, enrolled during active disease. This rearrangement joins TRBV19 to TRBJ1-2; TRBD1 matches at 8 bases. The CDR3 is CASSVQGVVNYGYTF. CDR3 sequence (DNA): TGTGCCAGTAGTGTACAGGGGGTTGTAAACTATGGCTACACCTTC.